The following is a T cell receptor beta chain sequence with its context. The data originate from a study of cytomegalovirus exposure and HLA in healthy donors. Among the 110 or so subjects of the validation cohort, separate from the approximately 660-subject first cohort, were the donors. Measured with immunoSEQ multiplex PCR; TCRdb has only the in-frame clones, and not every one. This sample has 65,000 to 75,000 clones; under 96% occur once, and the top ten carry more than 4%. From germline, CDR1 is MNHNY and CDR2 SVGAGI (reference sequence). The V segment lost 0 bases and the J segment 4 bases; nucleotides outside the gene matches: 1. The CDR3 runs to 16 residues.

The origin of this receptor is a woman younger than 35 in good health and CMV-seropositive. The chain links TRBV6-6 to TRBJ2-5; 14 bases line up with TRBD2. Sequences were obtained from PBMCs. The CDR3 region has the DNA TGTGCCAGCAGTTACTCGGGACTAGCGGGAGTAGAGACCCAGTACTTC. Translation: CASSYSGLAGVETQYF.